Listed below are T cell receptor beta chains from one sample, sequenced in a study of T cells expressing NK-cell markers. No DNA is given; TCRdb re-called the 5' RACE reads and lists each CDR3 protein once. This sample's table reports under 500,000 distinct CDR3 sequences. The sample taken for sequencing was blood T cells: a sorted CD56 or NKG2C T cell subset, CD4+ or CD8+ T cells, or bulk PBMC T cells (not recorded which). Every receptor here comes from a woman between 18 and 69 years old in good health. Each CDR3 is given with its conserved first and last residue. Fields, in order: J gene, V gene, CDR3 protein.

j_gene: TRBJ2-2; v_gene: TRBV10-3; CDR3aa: CAIGTGGTNTGELFF
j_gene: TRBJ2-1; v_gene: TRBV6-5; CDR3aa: CASSYLGVGRDSEQFF
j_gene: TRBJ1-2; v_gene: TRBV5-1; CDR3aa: CASSLFEGAGYTF
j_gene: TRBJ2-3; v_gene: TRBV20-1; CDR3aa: CSARDTSGVRFPYF
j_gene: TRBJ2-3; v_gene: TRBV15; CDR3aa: CATRQTLIADTQYF
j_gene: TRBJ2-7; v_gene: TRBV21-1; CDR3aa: CASSKGGLSYEQYF
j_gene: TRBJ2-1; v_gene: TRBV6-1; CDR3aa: CASSQDHYNEQFF
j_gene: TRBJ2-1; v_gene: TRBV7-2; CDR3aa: CASSFLAGGRNEQFF
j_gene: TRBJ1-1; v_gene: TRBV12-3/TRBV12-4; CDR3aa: CASSLDGPEAFF
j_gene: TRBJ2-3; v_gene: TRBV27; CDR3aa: CASRGGRRGQDTQYF
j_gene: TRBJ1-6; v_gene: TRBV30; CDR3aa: CAWSTGGTGRNSPLHF
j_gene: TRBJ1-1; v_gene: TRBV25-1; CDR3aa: CASSELRVNTEAFF
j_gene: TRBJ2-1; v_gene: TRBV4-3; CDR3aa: CASSQDPTGADYNEQFF
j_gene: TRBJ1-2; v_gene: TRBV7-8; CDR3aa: CASSLGDYGYTF
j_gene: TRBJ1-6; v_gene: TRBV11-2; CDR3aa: CASSLDPPTNNSPLHF
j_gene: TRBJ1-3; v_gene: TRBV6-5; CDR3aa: CASSSDRRSGNTIYF
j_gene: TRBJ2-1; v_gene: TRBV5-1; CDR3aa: CASSLEGRGGRGEQFF
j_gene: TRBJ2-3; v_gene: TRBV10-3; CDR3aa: CAISEGRKDTQYF